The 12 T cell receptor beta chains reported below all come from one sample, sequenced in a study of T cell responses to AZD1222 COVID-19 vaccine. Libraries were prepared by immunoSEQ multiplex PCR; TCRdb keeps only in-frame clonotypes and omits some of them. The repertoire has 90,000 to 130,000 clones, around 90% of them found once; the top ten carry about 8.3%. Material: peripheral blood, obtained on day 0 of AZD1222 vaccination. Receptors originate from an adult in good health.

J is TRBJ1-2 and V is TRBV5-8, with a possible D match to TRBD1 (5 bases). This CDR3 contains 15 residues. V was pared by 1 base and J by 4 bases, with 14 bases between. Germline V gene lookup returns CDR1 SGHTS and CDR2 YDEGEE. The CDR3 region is CASSLYPGVGYGYTF. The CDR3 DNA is TGTGCCAGCAGCTTGTACCCGGGGGTCGGCTATGGCTACACCTTC.

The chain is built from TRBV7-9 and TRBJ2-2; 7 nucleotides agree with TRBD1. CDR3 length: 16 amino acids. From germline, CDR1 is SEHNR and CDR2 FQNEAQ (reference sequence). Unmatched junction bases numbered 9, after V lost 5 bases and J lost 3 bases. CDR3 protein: CASSPRDSPYTGELFF. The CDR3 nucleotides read TGTGCCAGCAGCCCCCGGGACAGTCCTTACACCGGGGAGCTGTTTTTT.

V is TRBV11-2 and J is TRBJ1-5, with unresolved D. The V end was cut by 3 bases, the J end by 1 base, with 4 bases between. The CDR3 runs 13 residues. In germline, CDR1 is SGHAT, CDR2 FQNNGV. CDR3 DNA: TGTGCCAGCAGCTTGGGGAGCAATCAGCCCCAGCATTTT. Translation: CASSLGSNQPQHF. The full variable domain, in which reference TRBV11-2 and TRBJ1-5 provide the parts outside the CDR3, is EAGVAQSPRYKIIEKRQSVAFWCNPISGHATLYWYQQILGQGPKLLIQFQNNGVVDDSQLPKDRFSAERLKGVDSTLKIQPAKLEDSAVYLCASSLGSNQPQHFGDGTRLSIL.

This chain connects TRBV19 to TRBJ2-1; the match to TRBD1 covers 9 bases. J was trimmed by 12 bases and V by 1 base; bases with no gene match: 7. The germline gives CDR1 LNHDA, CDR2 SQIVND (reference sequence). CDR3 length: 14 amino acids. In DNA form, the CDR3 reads TGTGCCAGTAGTATAGGGGACAGGGCCCCGTGGCAGTTCTTC. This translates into CASSIGDRAPWQFF.

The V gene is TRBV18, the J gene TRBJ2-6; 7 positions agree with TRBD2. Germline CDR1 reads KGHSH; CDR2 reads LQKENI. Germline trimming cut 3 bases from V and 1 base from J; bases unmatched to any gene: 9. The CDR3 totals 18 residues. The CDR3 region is CASSPLMGGTSGANVLTF. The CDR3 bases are TGTGCCAGCTCACCGTTAATGGGGGGGACTTCTGGGGCCAACGTCCTGACTTTC.

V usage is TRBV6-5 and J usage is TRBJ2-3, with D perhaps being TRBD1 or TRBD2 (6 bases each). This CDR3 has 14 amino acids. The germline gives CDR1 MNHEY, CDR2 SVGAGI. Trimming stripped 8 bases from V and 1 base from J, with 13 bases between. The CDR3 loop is CASYRGRGTDTQYF. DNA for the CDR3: TGTGCCAGCTACCGGGGGCGCGGCACAGATACGCAGTATTTT.

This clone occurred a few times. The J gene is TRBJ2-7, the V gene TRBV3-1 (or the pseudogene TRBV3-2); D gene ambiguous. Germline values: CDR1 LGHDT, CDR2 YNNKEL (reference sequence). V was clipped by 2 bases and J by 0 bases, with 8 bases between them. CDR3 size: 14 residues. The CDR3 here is CASSQIRASYEQYF. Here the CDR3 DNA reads TGTGCCAGCAGCCAAATTCGGGCCTCCTACGAGCAGTACTTC.

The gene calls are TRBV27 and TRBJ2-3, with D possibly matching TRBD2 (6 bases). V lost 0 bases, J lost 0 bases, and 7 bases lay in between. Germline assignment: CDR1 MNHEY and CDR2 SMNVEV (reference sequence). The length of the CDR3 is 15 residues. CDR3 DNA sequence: TGTGCCAGCAGTTTATCTGGGACTAGCACAGATACGCAGTATTTT. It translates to CASSLSGTSTDTQYF.

The CDR3 protein is CATSEGLAGTQETQYF. The DNA of the CDR3 is TGTGCCACCAGTGAGGGACTAGCGGGGACCCAAGAGACCCAGTACTTC. The rearrangement joins TRBV24-1 to TRBJ2-5, with TRBD2 matching 13 bases. V trimming: 4 bases; J trimming: 1 base; junction bases outside the gene matches: 2. Germline CDR1 and CDR2: KGHDR and SFDVKD. This CDR3 has 16 residues.

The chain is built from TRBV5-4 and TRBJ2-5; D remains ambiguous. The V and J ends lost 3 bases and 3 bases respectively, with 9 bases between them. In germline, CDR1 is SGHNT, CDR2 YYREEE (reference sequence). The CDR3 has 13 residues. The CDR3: CASSSIEEETQYF. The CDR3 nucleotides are TGTGCCAGCAGCTCGATCGAGGAAGAGACCCAGTACTTC.

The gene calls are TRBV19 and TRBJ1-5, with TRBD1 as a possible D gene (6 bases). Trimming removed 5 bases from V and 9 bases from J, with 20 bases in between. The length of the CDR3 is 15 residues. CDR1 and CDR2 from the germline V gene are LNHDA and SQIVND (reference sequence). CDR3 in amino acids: CASSDMWQGLRPQHF. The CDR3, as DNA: TGTGCCAGTAGTGATATGTGGCAGGGGCTAAGGCCCCAGCATTTT.

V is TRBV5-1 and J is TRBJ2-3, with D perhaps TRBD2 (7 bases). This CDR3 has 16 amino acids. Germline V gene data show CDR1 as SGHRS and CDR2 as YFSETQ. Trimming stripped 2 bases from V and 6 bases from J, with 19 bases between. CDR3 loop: CASSLGGGARVDTQYF. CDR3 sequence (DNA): TGCGCCAGCAGCTTAGGAGGGGGGGCTCGGGTCGATACGCAGTATTTT.